This TCR beta chain came from a study of blood T cell repertoires in COVID-19. Study-wide background: Sources were T cells, B-cell-depleted T cells, or PBMCs; the material itself was cDNA or gDNA.

Germline V gene sequence: CDR1 SEHNR, CDR2 FQNEAQ (reference sequence). The CDR3 runs 15 residues. The V gene lost 5 bases and the J gene lost 2 bases, with 15 bases spanning the gap. This clone was seen only once. The repertoire was sequenced with immunoSEQ multiplex PCR; TCRdb's copy has only in-frame clones and lacks some. The sample has 220,000 or so clones; roughly 81% are singletons. The sample was peripheral blood. The V call is TRBV7-9, the J call TRBJ1-2; unclear D gene. The source of this sequence is a man in his forties or fifties who had recovered from COVID-19. Written as DNA, the CDR3 is TGTGCCAGCAGCCCCTGGAGGGAGGTAAACTATGGCTACACCTTC. Protein sequence: CASSPWREVNYGYTF. The variable domain in full, completed from reference TRBV7-9 and TRBJ1-2, reads DTGVSQNPRHKITKRGQNVTFRCDPISEHNRLYWYRQTLGQGPEFLTYFQNEAQLEKSRLLSDRFSAERPKGSFSTLEIQRTEQGDSAMYLCASSPWREVNYGYTFGSGTRLTVV.